Listed below are T cell receptor beta chains from one sample, sequenced in a study of molecular identifiers for immune sequencing clone quantification. TCRdb reprocessed the PCR reads via MiXCR and lists one record per CDR3 protein. The table shows about 320,000 distinct CDR3 sequences, with 24% occurring only once. The sample consisted of naive CD8+ T cells from blood, with Jurkat cell RNA spiked in. The receptors come from a human donor in good health. Some libraries in this study had Jurkat cell RNA spiked in. CDR3s include the opening cysteine and the closing phenylalanine or tryptophan. The order of the fields is clone size, D gene, J gene, V gene, CDR3 protein, CDR3 DNA. A D gene is named only where the DNA matches it firmly. Rows may omit the clone size; those that give it use once, few, many or a size class.

.	TRBD2	TRBJ2-7	TRBV27	CASSLTSTSGPYEQYF	TGTGCCAGCAGTTTAACCTCCACTAGCGGGCCCTACGAGCAGTACTTC
.	TRBD1	TRBJ2-7	TRBV5-1	CASSPDRQGGPAQYF	TGCGCCAGCAGCCCAGACCGACAGGGGGGCCCCGCGCAGTACTTC
few	.	TRBJ2-1	TRBV7-3	CASSLGRSQFF	TGTGCCAGCAGTCTGGGACGGTCACAGTTCTTC
many	.	TRBJ2-6	TRBV7-2	CASSLPQHNSGANVLTF	TGTGCCAGCAGCTTACCACAGCACAACTCTGGGGCCAACGTCCTGACTTTC
few	.	TRBJ2-3	TRBV29-1	CSAPSRGIDTQYF	TGCAGCGCTCCCTCCAGGGGTATAGATACGCAGTATTTT
many	.	TRBJ1-1	TRBV5-4	CASSLGAAEAFF	TGTGCCAGCAGCTTAGGCGCAGCTGAAGCTTTCTTT
.	.	TRBJ2-7	TRBV4-1	CASSQTRAGINEQYF	TGCGCCAGCAGCCAGACGAGGGCGGGGATTAACGAGCAGTACTTC
many	.	TRBJ1-1	TRBV7-9	CATTPRATEAFF	TGTGCCACCACCCCGCGGGCGACTGAAGCTTTCTTT
few	TRBD2	TRBJ2-3	TRBV2	CASRDGLAAAYF	TGTGCCAGCAGGGACGGACTAGCGGCCGCGTATTTT
many	TRBD2	TRBJ2-1	TRBV7-2	CASRRAGGPGNEQFF	TGTGCCAGCAGGAGGGCGGGGGGGCCTGGAAATGAGCAGTTCTTC
few	.	TRBJ2-5	TRBV27	CASRGTRVETQYF	TGTGCCAGCAGGGGGACGAGGGTAGAGACCCAGTACTTC
.	TRBD2	TRBJ2-7	TRBV29-1	CSVGRKTSGGIYEQYF	TGCAGCGTAGGCAGGAAAACTAGCGGGGGTATCTACGAGCAGTACTTC
few	.	TRBJ2-7	TRBV7-6	CASSLWGDSYEQYF	TGTGCCAGCAGCTTATGGGGGGACTCCTACGAGCAGTACTTC
.	.	TRBJ2-7	TRBV7-3	CASSLWGSREQYF	TGTGCCAGCAGCTTATGGGGTAGCCGGGAGCAGTACTTC
few	.	TRBJ2-1	TRBV20-1	CSARDGQVSYNEQFF	TGCAGTGCTAGAGATGGCCAGGTCTCCTACAATGAGCAGTTCTTC
.	.	TRBJ2-2	TRBV2	CASSRGPINTGELFF	TGTGCCAGCAGTAGGGGACCGATAAACACCGGGGAGCTGTTTTTT
many	.	TRBJ2-5	TRBV7-6	CASSPSAGETQYF	TGTGCCAGCAGCCCTAGTGCGGGAGAGACCCAGTACTTC
.	.	TRBJ1-1	TRBV16	CASSHVRASITEAFF	TGTGCCAGCAGCCACGTTCGGGCCTCAATCACTGAAGCTTTCTTT
few	.	TRBJ2-3	TRBV20-1	CSARDSFSETDNTDTQYF	TGCAGTGCTAGAGATTCTTTTTCGGAGACGGATAACACAGATACGCAGTATTTT
once	.	TRBJ1-4	TRBV19	CASSVATRATNEKLFF	TGTGCCAGTAGTGTGGCAACCCGAGCAACTAATGAAAAACTGTTTTTT
many	.	TRBJ2-5	TRBV29-1	CSVEAWTEETQYF	TGCAGCGTTGAAGCTTGGACAGAAGAGACCCAGTACTTC
many	TRBD1	TRBJ2-7	TRBV20-1	CSAGQGLLSEQYF	TGCAGTGCTGGACAGGGCCTCCTCTCCGAGCAGTACTTC
many	.	TRBJ1-1	TRBV7-2	CASSPTDGMNTEAFF	TGTGCCAGCAGCCCAACTGACGGGATGAACACTGAAGCTTTCTTT
.	.	TRBJ2-2	TRBV6-5	CASSYSFPGTWNTGELFF	TGTGCCAGCAGTTACTCTTTCCCCGGGACATGGAACACCGGGGAGCTGTTTTTT
many	TRBD1	TRBJ2-7	TRBV18	CASSNGGQGIGEQYF	TGTGCCAGCTCGAACGGGGGACAGGGGATTGGCGAGCAGTACTTC
.	TRBD2	TRBJ2-7	TRBV6-2/TRBV6-3	CASSYGLAGVRQYF	TGTGCCAGCAGTTACGGGCTAGCGGGAGTTCGGCAGTACTTC
.	TRBD1	TRBJ2-7	TRBV7-9	CASSALTGQPYEQYF	TGTGCCAGCAGCGCGCTGACGGGACAGCCTTACGAGCAGTACTTC
many	TRBD1	TRBJ2-3	TRBV19	CASSITGTGTDTQYF	TGTGCCAGTAGTATCACCGGGACAGGCACAGATACGCAGTATTTT
.	.	TRBJ2-3	TRBV14	CASSQDWAGDTQYF	TGTGCCAGCAGCCAAGATTGGGCCGGAGATACGCAGTATTTT
many	.	TRBJ2-5	TRBV7-3	CASSLYFGSGTQYF	TGTGCCAGCAGCTTATATTTTGGCTCGGGGACCCAGTACTTC
.	TRBD1	TRBJ2-1	TRBV27	CATGTGLNNEQFF	TGTGCCACCGGGACAGGCCTTAACAATGAGCAGTTCTTC
many	.	TRBJ2-1	TRBV24-1	CATSPGQSSYNEQFF	TGTGCCACCTCTCCGGGGCAGAGCTCCTACAATGAGCAGTTCTTC
few	.	TRBJ2-7	TRBV5-1	CASRTSLTYEQYF	TGCGCCAGCAGGACGAGTCTCACCTACGAGCAGTACTTC
many	.	TRBJ1-1	TRBV4-3	CASSQETNTEAFF	TGCGCCAGCAGCCAAGAAACGAACACTGAAGCTTTCTTT
.	.	TRBJ2-7	TRBV20-1	CSARDPSSNYEQYF	TGCAGTGCTAGAGATCCTAGCTCCAACTACGAGCAGTACTTC
.	TRBD2	TRBJ2-2	TRBV14	CASSQDPGTSGRAAGELFF	TGTGCCAGCAGCCAAGACCCCGGGACTAGCGGGAGGGCCGCCGGGGAGCTGTTTTTT
.	TRBD1	TRBJ2-7	TRBV30	CAWIETGTGYEQYF	TGTGCCTGGATCGAGACCGGGACAGGCTACGAGCAGTACTTC
.	.	TRBJ2-5	TRBV6-2/TRBV6-3	CASAGTSPMETQYF	TGTGCCAGCGCGGGGACCTCGCCCATGGAGACCCAGTACTTC
.	.	TRBJ2-7	TRBV12-3/TRBV12-4	CASSLYRRDSREQYF	TGTGCCAGCAGTTTATATAGGCGGGACTCCCGCGAGCAGTACTTC
many	.	TRBJ2-7	TRBV6-6	CASNFLGRDEQYF	TGTGCCAGCAATTTCCTGGGCAGGGACGAGCAGTACTTC
many	TRBD1	TRBJ2-7	TRBV7-9	CASSSPGQGRWEQYF	TGTGCCAGCAGCTCCCCGGGACAGGGGAGATGGGAGCAGTACTTC
.	TRBD2	TRBJ2-5	TRBV2	CASSDRTSGIARRETQYF	TGTGCCAGCAGTGATAGGACTAGCGGGATTGCTAGAAGAGAGACCCAGTACTTC
.	.	TRBJ1-1	TRBV13	CASSLGRASEAFF	TGTGCCAGCAGCTTAGGGAGGGCCTCTGAAGCTTTCTTT
few	TRBD2	TRBJ2-3	TRBV3-1	CASSQGLAGGIIYSTDTQYF	TGTGCCAGCAGCCAGGGACTAGCGGGGGGGATTATCTACAGCACAGATACGCAGTATTTT
few	TRBD2	TRBJ2-1	TRBV11-2	CASSLAGGPSVSKFF	TGTGCCAGCAGCTTAGCGGGAGGGCCTAGTGTAAGTAAGTTCTTC
many	.	TRBJ2-3	TRBV20-1	CSAASSPASGDTQYF	TGCAGTGCTGCCTCTAGCCCCGCCTCCGGCGATACGCAGTATTTT
many	.	TRBJ1-1	TRBV2	CASSEISGPGSEAFF	TGTGCCAGCAGTGAAATTTCGGGCCCCGGCTCTGAAGCTTTCTTT
.	.	TRBJ1-4	TRBV3-1	CASSDGQSSTNEKLFF	TGTGCCAGCAGCGATGGCCAGTCCTCAACTAATGAAAAACTGTTTTTT